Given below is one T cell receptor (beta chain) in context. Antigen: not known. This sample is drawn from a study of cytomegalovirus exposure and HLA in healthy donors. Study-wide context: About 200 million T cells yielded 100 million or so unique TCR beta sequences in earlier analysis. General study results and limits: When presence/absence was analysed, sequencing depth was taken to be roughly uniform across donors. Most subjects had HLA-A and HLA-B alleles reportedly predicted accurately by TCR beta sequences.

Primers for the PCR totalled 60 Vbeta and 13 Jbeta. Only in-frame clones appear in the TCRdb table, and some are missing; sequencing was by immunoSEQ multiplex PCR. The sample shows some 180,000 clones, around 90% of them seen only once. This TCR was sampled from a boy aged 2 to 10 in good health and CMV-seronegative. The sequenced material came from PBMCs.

The CDR3 here is CASSFSRPGLAGGGGPQYF. As DNA, the CDR3 is TGTGCCAGCAGCTTCTCAAGACCGGGACTAGCGGGAGGGGGGGGGCCCCAGTACTTC. The chain carries TRBV7-8 and TRBJ2-5; 16 nucleotides line up with TRBD2. The CDR3 length is 19 residues. The ends lost 3 bases at V and 9 bases at J; junction bases unmatched: 16. Germline assignment: CDR1 SGHVS and CDR2 FQNEAQ. Based on the CDR3 plus reference TRBV7-8 and TRBJ2-5, the full variable domain is GAGVSQSPRYKVAKRGQDVALRCDPISGHVSLFWYQQALGQGPEFLTYFQNEAQLDKSGLPSDRFFAERPEGSVSTLKIQRTQQEDSAVYLCASSFSRPGLAGGGGPQYFGPGTRLLVL.